This T cell receptor beta chain appears in the sequencing data of a study of a mutant IDH1 vaccine in newly diagnosed glioma. On the study more broadly: Before enrollment, patients got radiotherapy alone, temozolomide alone, or mostly the combination.

Broader study findings: A vaccine-induced immune response developed in 93.3% of the patients.

Here immunoSEQ multiplex PCR was the method, and the copy in TCRdb shows in-frame clones only, minus some. Of about 70,000 clones detected, 83% appear once; the ten largest clones hold 4.6%. The time point: baseline, week 1 (first vaccination visit). Treatment described: pre-vaccination baseline after standard-of-care therapy. A word on this clone: Its cognate antigen is unknown.

The germline V gene encodes CDR1 SNHLY and CDR2 FYNNEI. The CDR3 length is 19 residues. The ends were cut back, 3 bases at V and 0 bases at J, with 21 bases in the middle. Here the sequenced sample was peripheral blood mononuclear cells (PBMCs), taken from a glioma patient treated with radiotherapy, temozolomide or both. The TCR originated in a woman younger than 30 with glioma. Some clones in this sample may be carry-over from other donors' samples. The V gene is TRBV2, the J gene TRBJ2-4; tentatively, D is TRBD1 (7 bases). This chain's CDR3 is CASSERGTDSSLAKNIQYF. The CDR3 coding sequence is TGTGCCAGCAGTGAGCGCGGGACAGACTCTTCCCTAGCCAAAAACATTCAGTACTTC.